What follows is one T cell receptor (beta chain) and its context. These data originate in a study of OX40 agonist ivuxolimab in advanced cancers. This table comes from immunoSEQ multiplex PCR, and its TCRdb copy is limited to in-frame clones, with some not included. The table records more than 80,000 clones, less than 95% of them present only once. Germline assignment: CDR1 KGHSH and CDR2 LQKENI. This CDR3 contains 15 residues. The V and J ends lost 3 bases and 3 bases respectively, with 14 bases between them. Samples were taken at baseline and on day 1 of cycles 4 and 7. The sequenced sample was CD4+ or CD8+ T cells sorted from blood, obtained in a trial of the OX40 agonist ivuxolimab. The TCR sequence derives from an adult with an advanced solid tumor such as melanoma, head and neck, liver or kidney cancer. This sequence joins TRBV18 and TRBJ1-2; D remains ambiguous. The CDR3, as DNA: TGTGCCAGCTCACCCGCGATGGGCCCGGACTATGGCTACACCTTC. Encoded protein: CASSPAMGPDYGYTF. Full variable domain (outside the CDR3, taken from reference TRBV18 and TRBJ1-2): NAGVMQNPRHLVRRRGQEARLRCSPMKGHSHVYWYRQLPEEGLKFMVYLQKENIIDESGMPKERFSAEFPKEGPSILRIQQVVRGDSAAYFCASSPAMGPDYGYTFGSGTRLTVV.